The sample holds a few counts of the clone carrying this TCR beta chain. TCRdb processed the RT-PCR reads anew with MiXCR; each CDR3 protein has one entry. The sample records fewer than 750,000 distinct CDR3 sequences, around 13% being singletons. The data originate from a study of response to subunit inactivated influenza vaccine. The source of this sequence is a man in his fifties who received an inactivated influenza vaccine. Sequences were derived from PBMCs from blood, sampled about 13 days after vaccination.

The CDR3 DNA reads as TGCAGTGCCGGCGGGCTTAAGAAAGAGACCCAGTACTTC. Its protein is CSAGGLKKETQYF. This chain links TRBV20-1 with TRBJ2-5; perhaps TRBD2 as D (5 bases). V was shortened by 6 bases and J by 3 bases, with 14 bases between the two germline ends. The CDR3 length is 13 residues. CDR1 is DFQATT and CDR2 is SNEGSKA in the germline V gene (reference sequence).